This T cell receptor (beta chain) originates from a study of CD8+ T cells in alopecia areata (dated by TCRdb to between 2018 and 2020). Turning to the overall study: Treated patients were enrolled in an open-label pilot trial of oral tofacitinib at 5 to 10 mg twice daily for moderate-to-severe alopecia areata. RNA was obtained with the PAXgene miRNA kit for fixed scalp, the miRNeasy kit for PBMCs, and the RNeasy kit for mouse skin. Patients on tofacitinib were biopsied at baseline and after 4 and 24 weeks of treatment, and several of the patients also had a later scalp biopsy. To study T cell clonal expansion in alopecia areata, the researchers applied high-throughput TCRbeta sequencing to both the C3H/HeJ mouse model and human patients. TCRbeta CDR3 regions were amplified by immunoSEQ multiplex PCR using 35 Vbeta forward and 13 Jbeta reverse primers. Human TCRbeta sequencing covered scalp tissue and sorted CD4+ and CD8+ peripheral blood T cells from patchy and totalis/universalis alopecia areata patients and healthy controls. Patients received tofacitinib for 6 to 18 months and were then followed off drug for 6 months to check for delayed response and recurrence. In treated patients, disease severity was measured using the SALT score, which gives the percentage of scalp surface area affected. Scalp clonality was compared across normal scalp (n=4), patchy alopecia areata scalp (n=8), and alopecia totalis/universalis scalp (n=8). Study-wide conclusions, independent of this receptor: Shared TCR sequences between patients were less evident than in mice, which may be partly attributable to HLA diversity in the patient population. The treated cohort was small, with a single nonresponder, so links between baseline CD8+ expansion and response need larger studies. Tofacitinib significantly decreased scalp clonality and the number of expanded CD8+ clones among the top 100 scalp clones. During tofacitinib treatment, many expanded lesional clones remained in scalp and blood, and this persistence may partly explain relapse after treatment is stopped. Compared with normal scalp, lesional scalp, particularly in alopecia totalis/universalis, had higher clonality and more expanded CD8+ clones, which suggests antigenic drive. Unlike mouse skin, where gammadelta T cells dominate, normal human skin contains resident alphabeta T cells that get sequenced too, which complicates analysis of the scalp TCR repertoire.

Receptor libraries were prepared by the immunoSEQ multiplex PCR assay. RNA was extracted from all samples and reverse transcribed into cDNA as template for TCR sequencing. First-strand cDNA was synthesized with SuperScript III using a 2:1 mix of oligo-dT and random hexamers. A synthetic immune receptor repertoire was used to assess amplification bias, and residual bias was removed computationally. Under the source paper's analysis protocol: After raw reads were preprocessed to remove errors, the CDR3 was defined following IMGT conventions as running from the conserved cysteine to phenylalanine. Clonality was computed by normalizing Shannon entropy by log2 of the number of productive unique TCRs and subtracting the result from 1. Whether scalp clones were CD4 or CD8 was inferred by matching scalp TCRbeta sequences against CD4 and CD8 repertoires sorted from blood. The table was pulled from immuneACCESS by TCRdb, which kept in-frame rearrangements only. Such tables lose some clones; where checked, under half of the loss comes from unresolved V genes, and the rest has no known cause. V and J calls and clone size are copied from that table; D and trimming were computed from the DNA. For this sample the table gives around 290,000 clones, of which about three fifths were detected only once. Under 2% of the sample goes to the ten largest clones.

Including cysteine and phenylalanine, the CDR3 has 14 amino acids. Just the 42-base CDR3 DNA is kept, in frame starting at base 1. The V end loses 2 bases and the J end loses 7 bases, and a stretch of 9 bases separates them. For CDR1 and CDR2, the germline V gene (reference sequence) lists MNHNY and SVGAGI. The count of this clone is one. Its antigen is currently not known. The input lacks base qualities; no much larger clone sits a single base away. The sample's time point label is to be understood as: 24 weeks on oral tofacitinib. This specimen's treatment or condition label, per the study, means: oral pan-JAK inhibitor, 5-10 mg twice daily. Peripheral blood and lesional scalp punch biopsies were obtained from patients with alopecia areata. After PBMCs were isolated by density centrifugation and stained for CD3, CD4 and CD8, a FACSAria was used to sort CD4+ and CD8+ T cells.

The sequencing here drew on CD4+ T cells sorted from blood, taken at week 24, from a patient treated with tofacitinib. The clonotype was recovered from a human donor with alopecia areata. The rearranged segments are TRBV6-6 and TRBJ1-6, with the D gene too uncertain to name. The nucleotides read TGTGCCAGCAGTTACCCCAGCGGAAATTCACCCCTCCACTTT. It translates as CASSYPSGNSPLHF.